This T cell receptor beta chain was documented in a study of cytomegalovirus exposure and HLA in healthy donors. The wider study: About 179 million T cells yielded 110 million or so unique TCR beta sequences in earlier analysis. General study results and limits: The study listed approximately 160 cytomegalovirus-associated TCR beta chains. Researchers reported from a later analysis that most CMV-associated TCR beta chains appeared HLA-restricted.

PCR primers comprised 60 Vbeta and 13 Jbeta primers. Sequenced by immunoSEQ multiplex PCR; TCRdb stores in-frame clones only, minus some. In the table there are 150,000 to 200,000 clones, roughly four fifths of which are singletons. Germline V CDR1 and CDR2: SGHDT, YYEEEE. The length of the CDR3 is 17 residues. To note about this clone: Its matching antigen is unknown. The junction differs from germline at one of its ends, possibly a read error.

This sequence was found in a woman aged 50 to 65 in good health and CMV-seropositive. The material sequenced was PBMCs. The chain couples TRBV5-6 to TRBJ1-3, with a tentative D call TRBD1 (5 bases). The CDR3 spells CASSLASREQVGYTIYF. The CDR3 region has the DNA TGTGCCAGCAGCTTGGCCTCTCGAGAACAGGTTGGATACACCATATATTTT.